The 16 T cell receptor beta chains below come from one sample, sequenced in a study of T cell responses to AZD1222 COVID-19 vaccine. Here immunoSEQ multiplex PCR was the method, and the copy in TCRdb shows in-frame clones only, minus some. The sample carries about 99,000 clones, around 90% recorded once. The sequences come from peripheral blood, collected on day 0 of AZD1222 vaccination. The source of these receptors is an adult in good health.

The chain uses TRBV6-5 and TRBJ2-1; D perhaps matches TRBD2 (5 bases). V was pared by 6 bases and J by 6 bases, with 9 bases between. CDR1 and CDR2 (germline): MNHEY, SVGAGI. CDR3 size: 12 residues. CDR3: CASRHTSNEQFF. Here the CDR3 DNA reads TGTGCCAGCAGGCATACTAGCAATGAGCAGTTCTTC.

In its sample, this clone was seen a few times. The chain recombines TRBV7-2 with TRBJ2-2; D remains ambiguous. The V end was cut by 1 base, the J end by 0 bases, with 18 bases between. Looked up from germline, CDR1 is SGHTA and CDR2 is FQGNSA. The CDR3 is 19 amino acids. CDR3 loop: CASSLGVILAVTNTGELFF. The CDR3, as DNA: TGTGCCAGCAGCTTAGGAGTCATTTTGGCGGTTACGAACACCGGGGAGCTGTTTTTT.

This clone has a single count. The V and J genes are TRBV27 and TRBJ2-1; D ambiguous. The CDR3 runs to 14 residues. Between the trimmed V and J ends, which lost 7 bases and 3 bases, there was a span of 13 bases. CDR1 and CDR2 (germline): MNHEY, SMNVEV (reference sequence). CDR3: CASTVTVGYNEQFF. As DNA, the CDR3 is TGTGCCAGCACCGTCACGGTAGGCTACAATGAGCAGTTCTTC.

The chain recombines TRBV24-1 with TRBJ1-5; the match to TRBD1 covers 9 bases. J lost 6 bases, V lost 2 bases, and 10 bases had no gene match. This CDR3 is built from 17 residues. Germline CDR1 is KGHDR and CDR2 is SFDVKD. The CDR3 DNA reads TGTGCCACCAGTGATTCAAGGGGGACAGGGTTTACTCAGCCCCAGCATTTT. Translating gives CATSDSRGTGFTQPQHF.

The rearrangement links TRBV7-3 to TRBJ1-1, with D hard to call. Germline CDR1 reads SGHTA; CDR2 reads FQGTGA. V was cut by 0 bases and J by 4 bases, with 12 bases left in between. The CDR3 is 15 amino acids. CDR3 sequence (DNA): TGTGCCAGCAGCTTAACGAAGGCAGGATTCACTGAAGCTTTCTTT. It translates to CASSLTKAGFTEAFF.

The chain links TRBV4-1 to TRBJ1-2; tentatively, D is TRBD1 (6 bases). In germline, CDR1 is MGHRA, CDR2 YSYEKL. The V end was cut by 0 bases, the J end by 2 bases, with 10 bases between. The CDR3 totals 15 residues. CDR3 coding DNA: TGCGCCAGCAGCCAAGAATACAGGGCGAACTATGGCTACACCTTC. It codes for CASSQEYRANYGYTF.

This chain links TRBV25-1 with TRBJ1-1; 7 nucleotides match TRBD1. Germline V CDR1 and CDR2: MGHDK, SYGVNS. There are 15 residues in the CDR3. Losses at the gene ends were 2 bases for V and 2 bases for J; bases not matched to a gene: 5. The DNA for the CDR3 is TGTGCCAGCAGTGAACAGGGGGGGGGTAACACTGAAGCTTTCTTT. Protein sequence: CASSEQGGGNTEAFF.

The chain has TRBV2 and TRBJ1-6; D not certain. Trimming removed 3 bases from V and 14 bases from J, with 11 bases in between. The CDR3 covers 12 residues. Germline V gene data show CDR1 as SNHLY and CDR2 as FYNNEI. CDR3 sequence (DNA): TGTGCCAGCAGTGAGACGCCCTGGGCCCTCCACTTT. Its translation: CASSETPWALHF.

The count of this clone is one. This chain uses TRBV30 with TRBJ1-6, with D hard to call. Per the germline V gene, CDR1 is GTSNPN and CDR2 is SVGIG (reference sequence). Trimming stripped 2 bases from V and 7 bases from J, with 9 bases between. This CDR3 spans 13 amino acids. The CDR3, as DNA: TGTGCCTGGAGTCTTGACGAAAATTCACCCCTCCACTTT. This codes for CAWSLDENSPLHF.

This clone was picked up one time. The chain combines TRBV19 with TRBJ1-2, with D maybe TRBD1 (6 bases). CDR1 and CDR2 from the germline V gene are LNHDA and SQIVND (reference sequence). This CDR3 has 14 amino acids. The V and J ends lost 5 bases and 5 bases respectively, with 15 bases between them. The CDR3 coding sequence is TGTGCCAGTAGTCGGGACACCCAGCTATATGGCTACACCTTC. Its translation is CASSRDTQLYGYTF.

The chain is built from TRBV10-3 and TRBJ2-7; 10 positions agree with TRBD1. Germline assignment: CDR1 ENHRY and CDR2 SYGVKD. The CDR3 sequence is 18 residues long. With V trimmed by 6 bases and J by 4 bases, 18 bases remained unmatched. This CDR3 reads CAISGQKDRRGQGYEQYF. The CDR3 nucleotides are TGTGCCATCAGCGGTCAAAAGGACCGGAGGGGACAGGGGTACGAGCAGTACTTC.

This clone was found once. This chain joins TRBV28 and TRBJ2-7; 14 nucleotides align to TRBD2. V shed 10 bases, J shed 7 bases, and the junction held 9 bases outside the gene matches. The CDR3 covers 14 residues. Germline-derived CDR1 and CDR2 are MDHEN and SYDVKM. The CDR3 DNA follows: TGTGCCACCCTGGGACTAGCGGGAGCGAGGGAGCAGTACGTC. It codes for CATLGLAGAREQYV.

CDR3 in amino acids: CASSPTAGVTTEAFF. As DNA, the CDR3 is TGTGCCAGCAGCCCGACGGCAGGGGTGACCACTGAAGCTTTCTTT. J is TRBJ1-1 and V is TRBV7-2, with a possible D match to TRBD1 (6 bases). Germline V lookup: CDR1 SGHTA, CDR2 FQGNSA. Trimming stripped 5 bases from V and 4 bases from J, with 17 bases between. The CDR3 runs to 15 residues. The whole variable domain, filled in from reference TRBV7-2 and TRBJ1-1, reads GAGVSQSPSNKVTEKGKDVELRCDPISGHTALYWYRQSLGQGLEFLIYFQGNSAPDKSGLPSDRFSAERTGGSVSTLTIQRTQQEDSAVYLCASSPTAGVTTEAFFGQGTRLTVV.

The J gene is TRBJ1-1, the V gene TRBV18, with D maybe TRBD1 (6 bases). The germline V gene encodes CDR1 KGHSH and CDR2 LQKENI. This CDR3 is 15 amino acids long. Trimming cost V 1 base and J 1 base, with 10 bases left between them. CDR3: CASSPLRTENTEAFF. The CDR3 coding sequence is TGTGCCAGCTCACCACTTAGGACAGAGAACACTGAAGCTTTCTTT. Using reference TRBV18 and TRBJ1-1 for the parts outside the CDR3, the full variable domain is NAGVMQNPRHLVRRRGQEARLRCSPMKGHSHVYWYRQLPEEGLKFMVYLQKENIIDESGMPKERFSAEFPKEGPSILRIQQVVRGDSAAYFCASSPLRTENTEAFFGQGTRLTVV.

The rearrangement uses TRBV18 and TRBJ1-2; D is uncertain. This CDR3 contains 15 residues. The V end lost 3 bases, the J end lost 1 base, and 12 bases lay between the germline ends. The germline CDR1 and CDR2 sequences are KGHSH and LQKENI. The CDR3 region has the DNA TGTGCCAGCTCACCCGGCGGGGATGGTAACTATGGCTACACCTTC. The encoded protein is CASSPGGDGNYGYTF.

This sequence joins TRBV6-5 and TRBJ2-7, with TRBD1 identical over 10 bases. V trimming: 5 bases; J trimming: 2 bases; junction bases outside the gene matches: 3. Germline V gene lookup returns CDR1 MNHEY and CDR2 SVGAGI. CDR3 length: 14 residues. The CDR3 DNA sequence: TGTGCCAGCAGTCGGACAGGGGGAGCCTACGAGCAGTACGTC. It codes for CASSRTGGAYEQYV.